This T cell receptor (beta chain) was found in a study of blood T cells in healthy people across ages. Study at large: Template-switching capture recovered about one barcoded beta molecule per two T cells. Study results and limitations: The study regarded diversity estimates from one million T cells as underestimates. TCR beta diversity per million T cells fell roughly linearly with age.

This clonotype has only one observation. Its antigen is not known. Germline values: CDR1 LGHNA, CDR2 YSLEER. This CDR3 comprises 15 residues. V was trimmed by 2 bases and J by 11 bases, leaving 21 bases between them. Primed by a sample-barcoded 5' primer and a J-beta primer mix, a second PCR proceeded for roughly 6 to 12 cycles. TCRdb reprocessed the 5' RACE reads via MiXCR and lists one record per CDR3 protein. This sample carries roughly 1.5 million distinct CDR3 sequences, less than 45% of them seen once, and the ten largest clones take approximately 4.1%. The receptor's source is a woman aged 18-30 years in good health. The gene calls are TRBV4-3 and TRBJ2-5; D tentatively fits TRBD1 or TRBD2 (7 bases each). Sample: blood. Written as DNA, the CDR3 is TGCGCCAGCAGCCAAATGACAGGGAGGGGGAATGAGCAGTACTTC. It encodes CASSQMTGRGNEQYF.